One sample yielded the 6 T cell receptor beta chains listed below, sequenced in a study of cytomegalovirus exposure and HLA in healthy donors. Both 60 Vbeta primers and 13 Jbeta primers went into the PCR. Method: immunoSEQ multiplex PCR; TCRdb's copy keeps in-frame clones and lacks some. The sample includes tens of thousands of clones. The sample was PBMCs. These receptor sequences come from a male donor in good health and CMV-seronegative.

This sequence joins TRBV2 and TRBJ1-2; D might be TRBD1 (6 bases). This CDR3 region has 14 residues. CDR1 and CDR2 (germline): SNHLY, FYNNEI. Trimming removed 0 bases from V and 8 bases from J, with 13 bases in between. CDR3 nucleotide sequence: TGTGCCAGCAGTGAAGCGCGTCAGGGGAAGGGCTACACCTTC. Its translation is CASSEARQGKGYTF.

The chain joins TRBV18 to TRBJ2-1; 13 positions match TRBD2. Germline trimming cut 5 bases from V and 9 bases from J; bases unmatched to any gene: 7. CDR1 is KGHSH, CDR2 LQKENI, per germline. The CDR3 extends over 15 amino acids. CDR3 in amino acids: CASSRTSGSFVEQFF. DNA of the CDR3: TGTGCCAGCTCAAGGACTAGCGGGAGTTTCGTTGAGCAGTTCTTC. Full variable domain (remainder filled in from reference TRBV18 and TRBJ2-1): NAGVMQNPRHLVRRRGQEARLRCSPMKGHSHVYWYRQLPEEGLKFMVYLQKENIIDESGMPKERFSAEFPKEGPSILRIQQVVRGDSAAYFCASSRTSGSFVEQFFGPGTRLTVL.

The chain employs TRBV14 and TRBJ1-2; D might be TRBD1 (5 bases). The CDR3 is 14 amino acids. The V and J ends lost 3 bases and 8 bases respectively, with 16 bases between them. Germline V gene data show CDR1 as SGHDN and CDR2 as FVKESK. CDR3 in amino acids: CASSQSAGFYGYTF. In DNA, the CDR3 is TGTGCCAGCAGCCAGAGCGCAGGGTTTTACGGCTACACCTTC.

The V and J genes are TRBV7-8 and TRBJ1-4; 7 bases agree with TRBD1. J gave up 3 bases and V 4 bases, and 11 bases lay outside the gene matches. The V gene's germline CDR1 is SGHVS and CDR2 FQNEAQ. The CDR3 consists of 17 residues. The CDR3 nucleotides are TGTGCCAGCAGCTCAATTTTGACAGGGCCGGCTAATGAAAAACTGTTTTTT. This translates into CASSSILTGPANEKLFF.

The V and J genes are TRBV19 and TRBJ2-2, with D tentatively TRBD1 (5 bases). The V and J ends lost 3 bases and 4 bases respectively, with 9 bases between them. The germline CDR1 and CDR2 sequences are LNHDA and SQIVND (reference sequence). The CDR3 is 14 amino acids. CDR3 DNA: TGTGCCAGTAGTATGCAGGGCTCCACCGGGGAGCTGTTTTTT. Its translation: CASSMQGSTGELFF.

The V call is TRBV11-2, the J call TRBJ1-2; D not certain. CDR1 is SGHAT, CDR2 FQNNGV, per germline. The V gene lost 0 bases and the J gene lost 7 bases, with 15 bases spanning the gap. The CDR3 consists of 15 residues. CDR3: CASSLDLFRFGGYTF. As DNA, the CDR3 is TGTGCCAGCAGCTTAGATCTATTCAGGTTCGGTGGCTACACCTTC.